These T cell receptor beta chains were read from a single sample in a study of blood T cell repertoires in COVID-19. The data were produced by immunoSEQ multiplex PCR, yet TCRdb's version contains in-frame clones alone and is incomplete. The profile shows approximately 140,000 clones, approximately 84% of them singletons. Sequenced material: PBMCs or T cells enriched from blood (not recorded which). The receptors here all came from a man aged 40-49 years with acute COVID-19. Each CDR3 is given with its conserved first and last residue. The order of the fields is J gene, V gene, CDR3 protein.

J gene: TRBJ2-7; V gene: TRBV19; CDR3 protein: CASSIRTATYEQYF
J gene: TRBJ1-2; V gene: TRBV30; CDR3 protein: CAWSRGSLVGYTF
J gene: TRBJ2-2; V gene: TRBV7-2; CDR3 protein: CASSEGAEAGELFF
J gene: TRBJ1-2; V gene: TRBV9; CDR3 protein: CASSAGTAYGYTF
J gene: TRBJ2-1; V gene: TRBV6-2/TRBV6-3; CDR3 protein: CASSYSSRSSSYNEQFF
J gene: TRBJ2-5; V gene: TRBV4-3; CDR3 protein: CASSQLYHGRETQYF
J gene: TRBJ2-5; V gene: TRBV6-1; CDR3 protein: CASSDWDFRPQETQYF
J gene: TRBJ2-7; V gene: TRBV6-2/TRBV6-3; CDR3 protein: CASSPAGTGFNYEQYF
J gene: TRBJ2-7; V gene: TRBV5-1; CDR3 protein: CASSPLGQLQYF
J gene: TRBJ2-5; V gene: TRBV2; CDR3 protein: CASSVSRQETQYF
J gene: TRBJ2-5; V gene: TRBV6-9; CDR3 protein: CASSSIHTSGGPLYQETQYF